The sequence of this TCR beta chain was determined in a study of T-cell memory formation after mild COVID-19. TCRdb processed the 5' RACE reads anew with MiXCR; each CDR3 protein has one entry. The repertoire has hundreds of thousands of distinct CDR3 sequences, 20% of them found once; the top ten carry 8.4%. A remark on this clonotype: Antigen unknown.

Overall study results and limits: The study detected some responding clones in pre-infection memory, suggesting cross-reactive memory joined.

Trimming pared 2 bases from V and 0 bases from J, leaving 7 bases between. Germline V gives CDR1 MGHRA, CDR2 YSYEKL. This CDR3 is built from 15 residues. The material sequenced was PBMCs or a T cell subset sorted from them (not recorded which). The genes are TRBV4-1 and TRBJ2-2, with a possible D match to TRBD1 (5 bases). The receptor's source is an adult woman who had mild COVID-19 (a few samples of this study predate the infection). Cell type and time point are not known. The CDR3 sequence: CASSQRQSNTGELFF. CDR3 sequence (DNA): TGCGCCAGCAGCCAACGACAGTCGAACACCGGGGAGCTGTTTTTT.